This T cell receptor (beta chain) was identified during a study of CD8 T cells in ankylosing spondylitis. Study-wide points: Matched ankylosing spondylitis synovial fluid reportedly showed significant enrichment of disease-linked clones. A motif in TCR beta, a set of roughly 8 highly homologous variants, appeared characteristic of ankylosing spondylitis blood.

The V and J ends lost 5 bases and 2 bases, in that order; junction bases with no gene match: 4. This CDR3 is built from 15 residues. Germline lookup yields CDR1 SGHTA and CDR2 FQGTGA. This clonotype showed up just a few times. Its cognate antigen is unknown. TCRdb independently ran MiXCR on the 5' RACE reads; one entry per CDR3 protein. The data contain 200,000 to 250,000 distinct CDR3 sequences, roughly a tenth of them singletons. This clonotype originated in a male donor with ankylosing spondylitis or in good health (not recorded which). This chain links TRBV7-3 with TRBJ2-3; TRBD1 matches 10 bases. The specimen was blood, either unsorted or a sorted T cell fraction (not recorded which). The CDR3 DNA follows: TGTGCCAGCAGCATGGGACAGGGGAACACAGATACGCAGTATTTT. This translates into CASSMGQGNTDTQYF.